The entry below describes one TCR beta chain. Its antigen is still unknown. The sample belongs to a study of vaccination effects on CD4 cells after COVID-19. Study information: The post-vaccine samples were taken, at the median, 72 days after the second dose.

In the ViraFEST assay, antigen-specific CD4+ clonotypes were identified by expansion after peptide-pool stimulation. Between days 9 and 11 of culture, CD4+ T cells were separated out. Participants each got two BNT162b2 or mRNA-1273 vaccine doses. Each culture had half its medium swapped for IL-2 medium on days 3 and 7. The CDR3 contains 16 residues. CDR1 MNHEY and CDR2 SVGAGI come from the germline V gene. Trimming at V came to 4 bases and at J to 5 bases, leaving 12 bases not matched to a gene. Generated by immunoSEQ multiplex PCR, the TCRdb table keeps only in-frame clones and is missing some. The sample lists fewer than 80,000 clones, 70% to 85% occurring once.

Sample: CD4+ T cells from PBMCs cultured with HCoV-229E spike peptides, taken after COVID-19 vaccination. This chain joins TRBV6-5 and TRBJ1-1; 8 bases fit TRBD1. The receptor was isolated from a human donor who received a COVID-19 vaccine. CDR3 region: CASSSPPQGGRTEAFF. The CDR3 DNA reads as TGTGCCAGCAGTTCTCCACCACAGGGGGGGAGGACTGAAGCTTTCTTT.